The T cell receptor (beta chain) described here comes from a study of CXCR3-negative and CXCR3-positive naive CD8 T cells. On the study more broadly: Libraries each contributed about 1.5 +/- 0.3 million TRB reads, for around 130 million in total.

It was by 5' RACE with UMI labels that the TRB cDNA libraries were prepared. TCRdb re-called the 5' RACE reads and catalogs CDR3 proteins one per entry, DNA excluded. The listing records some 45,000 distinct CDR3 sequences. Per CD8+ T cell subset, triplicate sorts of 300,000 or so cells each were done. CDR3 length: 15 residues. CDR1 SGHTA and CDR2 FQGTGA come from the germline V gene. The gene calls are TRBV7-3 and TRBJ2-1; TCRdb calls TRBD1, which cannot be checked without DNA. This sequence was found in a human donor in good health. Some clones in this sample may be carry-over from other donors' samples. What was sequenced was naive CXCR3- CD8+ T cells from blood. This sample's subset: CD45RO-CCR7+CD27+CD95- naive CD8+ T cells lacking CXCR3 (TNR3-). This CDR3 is CASSWRQGGYNEQFF.